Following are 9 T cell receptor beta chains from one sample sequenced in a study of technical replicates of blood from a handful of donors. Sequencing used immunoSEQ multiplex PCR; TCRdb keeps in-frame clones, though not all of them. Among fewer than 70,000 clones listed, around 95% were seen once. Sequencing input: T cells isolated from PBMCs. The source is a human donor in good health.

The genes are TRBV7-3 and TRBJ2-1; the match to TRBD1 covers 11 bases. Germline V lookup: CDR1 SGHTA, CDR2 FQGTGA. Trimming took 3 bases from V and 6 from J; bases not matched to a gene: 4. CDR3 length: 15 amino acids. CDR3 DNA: TGTGCCAGCAGCTTCGGACAGGGGGCTTTCAATGAGCAGTTCTTC. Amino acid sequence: CASSFGQGAFNEQFF.

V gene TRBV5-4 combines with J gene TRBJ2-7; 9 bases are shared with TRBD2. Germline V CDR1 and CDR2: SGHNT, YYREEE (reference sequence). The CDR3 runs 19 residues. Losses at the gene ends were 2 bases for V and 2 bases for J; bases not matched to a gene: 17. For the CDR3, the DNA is TGTGCCAGCAGCTTAACTTATGGTCTTTCGGCGGGAGGGCCCTACGAGCAGTACTTC. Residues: CASSLTYGLSAGGPYEQYF. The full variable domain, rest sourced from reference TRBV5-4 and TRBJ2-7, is ETGVTQSPTHLIKTRGQQVTLRCSSQSGHNTVSWYQQALGQGPQFIFQYYREEENGRGNFPPRFSGLQFPNYSSELNVNALELDDSALYLCASSLTYGLSAGGPYEQYFGPGTRLTVT.

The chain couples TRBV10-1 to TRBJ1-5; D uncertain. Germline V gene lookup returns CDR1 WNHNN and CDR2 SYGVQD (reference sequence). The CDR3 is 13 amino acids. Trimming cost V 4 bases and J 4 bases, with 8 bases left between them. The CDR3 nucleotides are TGCGCCAGCAGTGTAGTCGGTAATCAGCCCCAGCATTTT. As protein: CASSVVGNQPQHF.

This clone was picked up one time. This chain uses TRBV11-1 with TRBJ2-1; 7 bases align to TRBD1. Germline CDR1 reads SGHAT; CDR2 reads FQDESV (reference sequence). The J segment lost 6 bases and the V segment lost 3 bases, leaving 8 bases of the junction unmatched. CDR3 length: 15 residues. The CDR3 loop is CASSFIEGQINEQFF. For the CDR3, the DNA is TGTGCCAGCAGCTTCATCGAGGGACAGATCAATGAGCAGTTCTTC.

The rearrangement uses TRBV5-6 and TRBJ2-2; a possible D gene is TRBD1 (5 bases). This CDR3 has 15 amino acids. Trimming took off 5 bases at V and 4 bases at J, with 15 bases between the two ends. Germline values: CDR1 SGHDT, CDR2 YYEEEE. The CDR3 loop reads CASRGMTEPTGELFF. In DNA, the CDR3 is TGTGCCAGCAGAGGGATGACAGAACCCACCGGGGAGCTGTTTTTT.

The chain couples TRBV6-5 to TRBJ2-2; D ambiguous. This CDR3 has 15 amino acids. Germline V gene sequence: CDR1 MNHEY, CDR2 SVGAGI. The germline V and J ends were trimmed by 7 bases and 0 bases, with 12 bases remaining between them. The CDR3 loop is CASTYSSPNTGELFF. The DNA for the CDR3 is TGTGCCAGCACCTACAGCTCGCCGAACACCGGGGAGCTGTTTTTT.

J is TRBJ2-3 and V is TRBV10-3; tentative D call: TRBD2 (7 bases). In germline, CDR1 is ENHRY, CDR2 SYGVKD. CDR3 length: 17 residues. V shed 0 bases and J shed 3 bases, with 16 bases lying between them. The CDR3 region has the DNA TGTGCCATCAGTGAGTCAACGCGGGGGCGAGGTACAGATACGCAGTATTTT. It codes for CAISESTRGRGTDTQYF.

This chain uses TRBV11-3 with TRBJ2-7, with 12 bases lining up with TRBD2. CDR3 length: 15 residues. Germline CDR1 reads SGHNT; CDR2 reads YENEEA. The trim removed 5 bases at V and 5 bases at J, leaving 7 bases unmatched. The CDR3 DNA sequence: TGTGCCAGCAGCGCGACTAGCGGGAGTTTCCACGAGCAGTACTTC. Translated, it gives CASSATSGSFHEQYF.

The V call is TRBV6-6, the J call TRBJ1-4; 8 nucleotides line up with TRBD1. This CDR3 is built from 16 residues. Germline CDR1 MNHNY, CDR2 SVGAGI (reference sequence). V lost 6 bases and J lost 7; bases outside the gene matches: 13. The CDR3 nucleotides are TGTGCCAGCAGCGAGAGCCGACAGGGGCGGGTTGAAAAACTGTTTTTT. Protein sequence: CASSESRQGRVEKLFF.